These 26 T cell receptor beta chains share one sample of origin, sequenced in a study of cytomegalovirus exposure and HLA in healthy donors. The PCR had 60 Vbeta and 13 Jbeta primers. The data were produced by immunoSEQ multiplex PCR, yet TCRdb's version contains in-frame clones alone and is incomplete. Found here are about 180,000 clones, 75% of them singletons; the top ten hold around 3%. The sample comprised PBMCs. The source is a male donor in good health and CMV-seronegative.

The chain uses TRBV30 and TRBJ2-3; perhaps TRBD2 as D (6 bases). This CDR3 contains 16 residues. Germline CDR1 is GTSNPN and CDR2 is SVGIG (reference sequence). V shed 4 bases and J shed 0 bases, with 17 bases lying between them. In DNA, the CDR3 is TGTGCCTGGAAGGAGGGCAGCGACTCTAGCACAGATACGCAGTATTTT. Its translation is CAWKEGSDSSTDTQYF.

This clone was seen just once. The chain combines TRBV2 with TRBJ1-1; TRBD1 aligns across 8 bases. The CDR3 contains 14 residues. CDR1 is SNHLY and CDR2 is FYNNEI in the germline V gene. With V trimmed by 6 bases and J by 6 bases, 9 bases remained unmatched. The CDR3 sequence is CASRMDRVLPEAFF. For the CDR3, the DNA is TGTGCCAGCAGGATGGACAGGGTACTCCCTGAAGCTTTCTTT.

This clone has just one count. The chain has TRBV18 and TRBJ1-1; D call uncertain. V lost 6 bases to trimming and J lost 3 bases, with 5 bases between them. Germline V gene lookup returns CDR1 KGHSH and CDR2 LQKENI. The CDR3 runs 11 residues. The CDR3, as DNA: TGTGCCAGCTCCACGGACACTGAAGCTTTCTTT. Translating gives CASSTDTEAFF.

Turning to this clone: The sample contains more than one DNA sequence encoding this CDR3. J is TRBJ1-6 and V is TRBV7-2; D unclear. This CDR3 region has 13 residues. Germline CDR1 is SGHTA and CDR2 is FQGNSA. V lost 5 bases to trimming and J lost 10 bases, with 12 bases between them. The DNA of the CDR3 is TGTGCCAGCAGCCCCATTGTGAGCTCACCCCTCCACTTT. Protein sequence: CASSPIVSSPLHF.

The chain employs TRBV13 and TRBJ2-7; D possibly corresponds to TRBD2 (5 bases). The CDR3 totals 15 residues. Germline lookup yields CDR1 PRHDT and CDR2 FYEKMQ (reference sequence). Trimming pared 2 bases from V and 2 bases from J, leaving 13 bases between. For the CDR3, the DNA is TGTGCCAGCAGCTTAATGACGGCGGGCACCTACGAGCAGTACTTC. Translating it yields CASSLMTAGTYEQYF.

In this sample, this clone turned up once. The V and J genes are TRBV4-2 and TRBJ2-3; 11 positions agree with TRBD2. The V gene end was trimmed by 0 bases and the J gene end by 2 bases; junction bases not matched to a gene: 7. CDR1 is LGHNA, CDR2 YNFKEQ, per germline. There are 18 residues in the CDR3. CDR3 protein: CASSQDPPGLAVTDTQYF. The DNA of the CDR3 is TGTGCCAGCAGCCAAGATCCCCCGGGACTAGCGGTCACAGATACGCAGTATTTT.

This chain joins TRBV4-3 and TRBJ2-7; D remains ambiguous. V gave up 1 base and J gave up 2 bases, with 12 bases separating them. This CDR3 has 15 amino acids. Germline CDR1 and CDR2: LGHNA and YSLEER. CDR3: CASSQVATETYEQYF. CDR3 sequence (DNA): TGCGCCAGCAGCCAAGTTGCGACGGAGACCTACGAGCAGTACTTC.

The chain couples TRBV6-5 to TRBJ1-3, with TRBD1 matching 10 bases. From germline, CDR1 is MNHEY and CDR2 SVGAGI. The J segment lost 4 bases and the V segment lost 2 bases, leaving 2 bases of the junction unmatched. CDR3 size: 15 residues. CDR3 in DNA: TGTGCCAGCAGTTACGACAGGGGGCTAGGAAACACCATATATTTT. Protein product: CASSYDRGLGNTIYF.

The chain uses TRBV4-2 and TRBJ2-3; 14 positions agree with TRBD2. CDR1 is LGHNA, CDR2 YNFKEQ, per germline. The CDR3 is made up of 15 amino acids. Trimming at V came to 4 bases and at J to 4 bases, leaving 1 base not matched to a gene. The CDR3 loop is CASSPGLAGADTQYF. CDR3 nucleotides: TGTGCCAGCAGCCCGGGACTAGCGGGAGCAGATACGCAGTATTTT.

This clone was recorded only once. The V call is TRBV27, the J call TRBJ1-5, with a possible D match to TRBD1 (6 bases). This CDR3 comprises 15 residues. Per the germline V gene, CDR1 is MNHEY and CDR2 is SMNVEV (reference sequence). Between the trimmed V and J ends, which lost 5 bases and 7 bases, there was a span of 18 bases. The chain's CDR3 is CASSPSPGAHQPQHF. As DNA, the CDR3 is TGTGCCAGCAGTCCCTCCCCAGGGGCCCACCAGCCCCAGCATTTT.

The rearrangement joins TRBV28 to TRBJ2-1, with TRBD2 identical over 7 bases. Germline CDR1 is MDHEN and CDR2 is SYDVKM. This CDR3 is built from 14 residues. The ends lost 6 bases at V and 4 bases at J; junction bases unmatched: 6. CDR3: CASRAQAGYNEQFF. The CDR3 DNA follows: TGTGCCAGCAGGGCCCAAGCGGGGTACAATGAGCAGTTCTTC.

The J gene is TRBJ2-1, the V gene TRBV7-2, with 7 bases fitting TRBD2. The CDR3 loop spans 14 amino acids. V lost 5 bases to trimming and J lost 5 bases; unmatched junction nucleotides: 6. Germline CDR1 SGHTA, CDR2 FQGNSA. CDR3 loop: CASSPGLENNEQFF. The DNA for the CDR3 is TGTGCCAGCAGCCCAGGACTAGAGAACAATGAGCAGTTCTTC.

V is TRBV30 and J is TRBJ1-5; tentative D call: TRBD1 (6 bases). Trimming stripped 4 bases from V and 3 bases from J, with 10 bases between. The CDR3 loop spans 13 amino acids. CDR1 and CDR2 from the germline V gene are GTSNPN and SVGIG (reference sequence). CDR3 in amino acids: CAWTDSFNQPQHF. CDR3 coding DNA: TGTGCCTGGACGGACAGCTTCAATCAGCCCCAGCATTTT.

The chain employs TRBV28 and TRBJ1-1; no firm D call. Per the germline V gene, CDR1 is MDHEN and CDR2 is SYDVKM. This CDR3 spans 15 amino acids. Trimming cost V 3 bases and J 5 bases, with 16 bases left between them. The CDR3, as DNA: TGTGCCAGCAGTTTCGACACTAAGGGAGGTACTGAAGCTTTCTTT. It codes for CASSFDTKGGTEAFF.

A word on this clone: Distinct nucleotide sequences in the sample also encode this CDR3. V is TRBV5-4 and J is TRBJ2-1; a possible D gene is TRBD2 (6 bases). Germline V lookup: CDR1 SGHNT, CDR2 YYREEE (reference sequence). The CDR3 loop spans 13 amino acids. The ends were cut back, 4 bases at V and 7 bases at J, with 12 bases in the middle. Written as DNA, the CDR3 is TGTGCCAGCAGCCCGACGCGGGGAAATGAGCAGTTCTTC. This sequence encodes CASSPTRGNEQFF.

This clone was seen a single time. The chain is built from TRBV10-3 and TRBJ2-3, with D perhaps TRBD1 (5 bases). CDR1 ENHRY and CDR2 SYGVKD come from the germline V gene. V gave up 3 bases and J gave up 8 bases, with 12 bases separating them. This CDR3 is 13 amino acids long. CDR3 bases: TGTGCCATCAGTGACAGGGATTTAGCTACGCAGTATTTT. The encoded protein is CAISDRDLATQYF.

The chain is built from TRBV28 and TRBJ1-5, with TRBD1 identical over 12 bases. The CDR3 extends over 17 amino acids. CDR1 MDHEN and CDR2 SYDVKM come from the germline V gene. The J segment lost 9 bases and the V segment lost 2 bases, leaving 11 bases of the junction unmatched. CDR3 loop: CASSLTPGTGGGWPQHF. DNA for the CDR3: TGTGCCAGCAGTTTAACACCAGGGACAGGGGGCGGGTGGCCCCAGCATTTT.

This clone has more than one count but fewer than ten. The CDR3 here is CASSPGVAVYNEQFF. The CDR3 nucleotides are TGTGCCAGCAGCCCCGGGGTAGCTGTGTACAATGAGCAGTTCTTC. V and J are TRBV27 and TRBJ2-1; perhaps TRBD2 as D (5 bases). Deletions cut 6 bases from V and 4 bases from J, with 16 bases between. Germline V lookup: CDR1 MNHEY, CDR2 SMNVEV (reference sequence). This CDR3 has 15 amino acids.

The CDR3 loop reads CSVERLAGGSEQYF. In DNA form, the CDR3 reads TGCAGCGTTGAACGACTAGCGGGAGGGTCCGAGCAGTACTTC. The V gene is TRBV29-1, the J gene TRBJ2-7; TRBD2 matches 14 bases. This CDR3 region has 14 residues. V dropped 2 bases and J dropped 6; count of bases not matched to a gene: 3. Germline CDR1 is SQVTM and CDR2 is ANQGSEA.

The chain combines TRBV29-1 with TRBJ2-1; D perhaps matches TRBD2 (5 bases). This CDR3 region has 13 residues. The V and J ends lost 7 bases and 0 bases respectively, with 10 bases between them. Per the germline V gene, CDR1 is SQVTM and CDR2 is ANQGSEA. CDR3 amino acids: CSGGITSYNEQFF. The CDR3 region has the DNA TGCAGCGGAGGGATTACCTCCTACAATGAGCAGTTCTTC.

This clone has only a few counts. The chain uses TRBV27 and TRBJ1-5; possible D gene TRBD1, 5 bases. Trimming shortened V by 5 bases and J by 4 bases, and 9 bases separated the two germline ends. Germline V gives CDR1 MNHEY, CDR2 SMNVEV (reference sequence). CDR3 length equals 13 residues. The CDR3 here is CASSPGWNQPQHF. The CDR3 nucleotides read TGTGCCAGCAGTCCAGGGTGGAATCAGCCCCAGCATTTT.

The chain joins TRBV19 to TRBJ1-2, with 7 bases that match TRBD1. Unmatched junction bases numbered 4, after V lost 4 bases and J lost 8 bases. Germline-derived CDR1 and CDR2 are LNHDA and SQIVND (reference sequence). The CDR3 is 12 amino acids. CDR3 DNA: TGTGCCAGTAGTACCAACAGGGGAGGCTACACCTTC. Translation gives CASSTNRGGYTF.

This chain uses TRBV7-9 with TRBJ1-3; tentatively, D is TRBD1 (5 bases). V was shortened by 6 bases and J by 1 base, with 7 bases between the two germline ends. Germline CDR1 SEHNR, CDR2 FQNEAQ (reference sequence). The CDR3 covers 13 residues. The CDR3 spells CASSRGSGNTIYF. The CDR3 DNA follows: TGTGCCAGCAGTCGGGGGTCTGGAAACACCATATATTTT.

The rearrangement links TRBV4-3 to TRBJ1-2, with 7 nucleotides matching TRBD1. Germline V gene lookup returns CDR1 LGHNA and CDR2 YSLEER. V lost 0 bases to trimming and J lost 5 bases; unmatched junction nucleotides: 6. CDR3 size: 15 residues. In DNA, the CDR3 is TGCGCCAGCAGCCAAGATGGGGACAGAAGTTATGGCTACACCTTC. Protein: CASSQDGDRSYGYTF.

The genes are TRBV10-3 and TRBJ2-1; TRBD1 is a possible D gene (6 bases). The CDR3 length is 15 residues. The V end lost 3 bases, the J end lost 5 bases, and 14 bases lay between the germline ends. Germline V gives CDR1 ENHRY, CDR2 SYGVKD. The DNA for the CDR3 is TGTGCCATCAGTGATTCCGGGACATATGACAATGAGCAGTTCTTC. The encoded protein is CAISDSGTYDNEQFF.

The rearrangement uses TRBV19 and TRBJ2-3; no clear D gene. This CDR3 comprises 13 residues. Germline CDR1 LNHDA, CDR2 SQIVND (reference sequence). Trimming removed 5 bases at V and 0 bases at J, with 6 bases between. The DNA for the CDR3 is TGTGCCAGTAGTTTTCCGAGCACAGATACGCAGTATTTT. This gives the protein CASSFPSTDTQYF. The full variable domain, its missing parts supplied by reference TRBV19 and TRBJ2-3, is DGGITQSPKYLFRKEGQNVTLSCEQNLNHDAMYWYRQDPGQGLRLIYYSQIVNDFQKGDIAEGYSVSREKKESFPLTVTSAQKNPTAFYLCASSFPSTDTQYFGPGTRLTVL.